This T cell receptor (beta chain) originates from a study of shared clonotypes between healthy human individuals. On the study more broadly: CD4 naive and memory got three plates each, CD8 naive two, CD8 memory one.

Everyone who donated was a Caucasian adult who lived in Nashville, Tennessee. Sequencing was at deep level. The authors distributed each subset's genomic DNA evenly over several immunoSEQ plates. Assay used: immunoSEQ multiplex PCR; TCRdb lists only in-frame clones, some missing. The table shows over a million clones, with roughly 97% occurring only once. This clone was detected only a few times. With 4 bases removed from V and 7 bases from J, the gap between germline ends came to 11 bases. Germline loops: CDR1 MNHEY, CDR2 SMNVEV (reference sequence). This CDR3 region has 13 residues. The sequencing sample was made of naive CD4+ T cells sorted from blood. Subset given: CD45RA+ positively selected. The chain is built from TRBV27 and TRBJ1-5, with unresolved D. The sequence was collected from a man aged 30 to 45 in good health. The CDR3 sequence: CASSSASGQPQHF. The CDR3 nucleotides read TGTGCCAGCAGTTCCGCTAGCGGGCAGCCCCAGCATTTT.